This TCR beta chain was recorded in a study of cytomegalovirus exposure and HLA in healthy donors. Study outcomes and limitations: Follow-up analysis later connected one missense variant in DCLRE1C with trimming of TCR beta V- and J-genes. An analysis that came later showed most CMV-associated TCR beta chains appearing HLA-restricted.

A word on this clone: Antigen: not known.

The PCR contained 60 Vbeta and 13 Jbeta primers. The assay was immunoSEQ multiplex PCR, and TCRdb's table has in-frame clones only and misses some. The sample holds 150,000 or so clones, roughly 71% seen once. In germline, CDR1 is KGHSH, CDR2 LQKENI. This CDR3 contains 16 residues. V was trimmed by 0 bases and J by 1 base, leaving 7 bases between them. Sequencing used PBMCs. The rearrangement uses TRBV18 and TRBJ1-6; the D gene is possibly TRBD1 (6 bases). The clonotype originates from a girl aged 10 to 17 in good health and CMV-seronegative. CDR3 DNA: TGTGCCAGCTCACCACCTACAGGGTCCTATAATTCACCCCTCCACTTT. It yields the protein CASSPPTGSYNSPLHF.